What follows are 16 T cell receptor beta chains derived from one specimen sequenced in a study of shared clonotypes between healthy human individuals. Profiling relied on immunoSEQ multiplex PCR, and the TCRdb table lists in-frame clones only, not all of them. The sample has over 1.5 million clones; 95% to 99% are singletons. The sample taken for sequencing was naive CD4+ T cells sorted from blood. Subset described: CD45RA+ positively selected. The receptors were sampled from a man aged 25 to 40 in good health.

The rearrangement links TRBV5-1 to TRBJ2-7; 8 nucleotides align to TRBD1. V trimming: 4 bases; J trimming: 5 bases; junction bases outside the gene matches: 23. The CDR3 is 19 residues long. The germline V gene encodes CDR1 SGHRS and CDR2 YFSETQ. DNA for the CDR3: TGCGCCAGCAGCCCACACTTGGTTATCGAAAGGACAGGGAGAAACGAGCAGTACTTC. Amino acids: CASSPHLVIERTGRNEQYF.

The chain links TRBV5-5 to TRBJ1-1; D is unresolved. V was trimmed by 0 bases and J by 3 bases, leaving 6 bases between them. The germline V gene encodes CDR1 SGHKS and CDR2 YYEKEE (reference sequence). This CDR3 region has 13 residues. The CDR3 here is CASSLAGHTEAFF. CDR3 DNA: TGTGCCAGCAGCTTGGCCGGACACACTGAAGCTTTCTTT.

The chain links TRBV27 to TRBJ2-7; D tentatively reads TRBD1 or TRBD2 (5 bases each). The CDR3 covers 14 residues. Germline V gives CDR1 MNHEY, CDR2 SMNVEV (reference sequence). Trimming removed 3 bases at V and 0 bases at J, with 9 bases between. As DNA, the CDR3 is TGTGCCAGCAGTTTGTGGGGGATCTCCTACGAGCAGTACTTC. Encoded protein: CASSLWGISYEQYF.

This sequence joins TRBV6-5 and TRBJ1-2; no reliable D call. Germline lookup yields CDR1 MNHEY and CDR2 SVGAGI. CDR3 length: 12 residues. V dropped 5 bases and J dropped 4 bases, with 8 bases sitting between them. This CDR3 reads CASSIRGYGYTF. The CDR3 DNA reads as TGTGCCAGCAGTATACGGGGCTATGGCTACACCTTC.

This chain uses TRBV19 with TRBJ1-1; 7 bases are a match to TRBD1. Germline loops: CDR1 LNHDA, CDR2 SQIVND (reference sequence). The CDR3 runs to 11 residues. The J segment lost 7 bases and the V segment lost 6 bases, leaving 2 bases of the junction unmatched. In nucleotides, the CDR3 is TGTGCCAGTAGGAGGACAGGTGAAGCTTTCTTT. Translated: CASRRTGEAFF.

The chain recombines TRBV5-1 with TRBJ2-2, with no clear D. The V and J ends lost 4 bases and 3 bases respectively, with 13 bases between them. Per germline, CDR1 SGHRS and CDR2 YFSETQ. The CDR3 has 15 amino acids. The CDR3 sequence: CASSRTATYTGELFF. The CDR3 DNA reads TGCGCCAGCAGCAGGACGGCCACGTACACCGGGGAGCTGTTTTTT.

This chain links TRBV9 with TRBJ2-3; no clear D gene. Trimming pared 4 bases from V and 2 bases from J, leaving 14 bases between. Germline CDR1 is SGDLS and CDR2 is YYNGEE. This CDR3 contains 15 residues. The CDR3 coding sequence is TGTGCCAGCAGCTCCCCTCGAAATATCACAGATACGCAGTATTTT. Translated, it gives CASSSPRNITDTQYF.

The V and J genes are TRBV9 and TRBJ1-4; weak D call: TRBD1 (5 bases). The CDR3 extends over 15 amino acids. The V gene lost 3 bases and the J gene lost 8 bases, with 17 bases spanning the gap. The V gene's germline CDR1 is SGDLS and CDR2 YYNGEE. The CDR3 nucleotides read TGTGCCAGCAGCGGAGACAGACACCTGGGAGAAAAACTGTTTTTT. Translation: CASSGDRHLGEKLFF.

The chain employs TRBV5-1 and TRBJ1-2; TRBD1 aligns across 7 bases. The germline V gene has CDR1 SGHRS and CDR2 YFSETQ. The trim removed 4 bases at V and 7 bases at J, leaving 16 bases unmatched. This CDR3 contains 16 residues. This CDR3 reads CASSAGTDRLFSGYTF. The CDR3 region has the DNA TGCGCCAGCAGCGCTGGGACAGACCGTCTCTTCTCTGGCTACACCTTC.

The table lists this clone with a count of one. The V gene is TRBV2, the J gene TRBJ2-1; TRBD2 is a possible D gene (5 bases). V lost 6 bases, J lost 7 bases, and 13 bases lay in between. Germline CDR1 reads SNHLY; CDR2 reads FYNNEI. The CDR3 is made up of 13 amino acids. For the CDR3, the DNA is TGTGCCAGCAGAGATCTAGCTCGGAATGAGCAGTTCTTC. This encodes CASRDLARNEQFF.

The J gene is TRBJ2-7, the V gene TRBV4-2, with D possibly being TRBD2 (5 bases). This CDR3 contains 16 residues. The germline V and J ends were trimmed by 2 bases and 2 bases, with 16 bases remaining between them. CDR1 is LGHNA, CDR2 YNFKEQ, per germline. The CDR3 is CASSQPTARGTYEQYF. CDR3 DNA: TGTGCCAGCAGCCAACCTACTGCGCGAGGGACCTACGAGCAGTACTTC.

This chain uses TRBV7-2 with TRBJ2-1, with D perhaps TRBD2 (5 bases). Per the germline V gene, CDR1 is SGHTA and CDR2 is FQGNSA. CDR3 length equals 14 residues. The V end lost 1 base, the J end lost 7 bases, and 11 bases lay between the germline ends. CDR3 sequence: CASSLGGGGNEQFF. The DNA of the CDR3 is TGTGCCAGCAGCTTAGGCGGCGGAGGAAATGAGCAGTTCTTC.

The chain has TRBV14 and TRBJ2-7, with D perhaps matching TRBD1 or TRBD2 (5 bases each). V was shortened by 1 base and J by 1 base, with 14 bases between the two germline ends. This CDR3 is built from 16 residues. Germline loops: CDR1 SGHDN, CDR2 FVKESK. The CDR3, as DNA: TGTGCCAGCAGCCAAGTCGGGGCCTTCGGATCCTACGAGCAGTACTTC. As protein: CASSQVGAFGSYEQYF.

The chain is built from TRBV18 and TRBJ2-7; TRBD2 matches 13 bases. J gave up 6 bases and V 4 bases, and 9 bases lay outside the gene matches. Germline assignment: CDR1 KGHSH and CDR2 LQKENI. The CDR3 sequence is 16 residues long. CDR3 nucleotide sequence: TGTGCCAGCTCACTGACCGGACTAGCGGGAGTCGGCGAGCAGTACTTC. Protein sequence: CASSLTGLAGVGEQYF.

The V and J genes are TRBV18 and TRBJ2-3; D gene uncertain. V dropped 3 bases and J dropped 2 bases, with 18 bases sitting between them. CDR1 is KGHSH and CDR2 is LQKENI in the germline V gene. The CDR3 has 17 residues. The chain's CDR3 is CASSPTRAEPVTDTQYF. CDR3 coding DNA: TGTGCCAGCTCACCTACCCGAGCCGAGCCCGTCACAGATACGCAGTATTTT.

J is TRBJ1-1 and V is TRBV9; D might be TRBD1 (5 bases). The germline V gene encodes CDR1 SGDLS and CDR2 YYNGEE. CDR3 length equals 15 residues. V dropped 0 bases and J dropped 3 bases, with 12 bases sitting between them. The CDR3 is CASSVDASRDTEAFF. The CDR3 DNA sequence: TGTGCCAGCAGCGTAGATGCGTCCAGGGACACTGAAGCTTTCTTT. The whole variable domain, filled in from reference TRBV9 and TRBJ1-1, reads DSGVTQTPKHLITATGQRVTLRCSPRSGDLSVYWYQQSLDQGLQFLIQYYNGEERAKGNILERFSAQQFPDLHSELNLSSLELGDSALYFCASSVDASRDTEAFFGQGTRLTVV.